This T cell receptor (beta chain) was profiled in a study of human T cells and chemical hapten exposure (TCRdb year 2021). For the study in its entirety: For sensitization, 2% DPC in acetone was applied to a roughly 2 cm by roughly 2 cm area of upper inner arm skin. Patch testing on the upper back used Finn chambers containing 0.01% DPC, with scoring done after 6 days according to International Contact Dermatitis Research Group standards. Libraries were pooled for sequencing, and variation in per-sample TCR yields was attributed mainly to small differences in library volumes within the pool. Throughout the roughly 25-week study period, patients were also given weekly therapeutic DPC doses on the scalp. For TCR sequencing, blood came from some 31 alopecia patients at anywhere from one to four time points (pre-sensitization, 2, 6 and 24 weeks). Blood samples were taken from patients before sensitization (week 0) and at 2, 6 and about 24 weeks after DPC sensitization. This study followed changes in the peripheral blood TCR repertoire in vivo during primary and secondary sensitization of alopecia patients to the hapten diphenylcyclopropenone (DPC). Alopecia areata with under or over 50% scalp involvement, alopecia totalis and alopecia universalis were represented in the patient cohort, which was mostly female. Results the study describes overall, beyond this receptor: Because all patients had alopecia, a presumed autoimmune disease, the immune response of the patients might differ from that of healthy individuals. Repeated subsampling changed both the strength of the expansion versus patch-test correlation and the threshold at which that correlation became significant. Patch test score was positively correlated with the number of PT1 expanded TCRs, with significance at thresholds 8, 16 and 32 but not at 4. DPC sensitization did not change the number of TCRs with a frequency above 1 in 1000, and there was no evidence of changes in global repertoire structure. Expanded TCRs formed significantly more large CDR3 similarity clusters than pre-sensitization or healthy control sets, consistent with antigen-driven responses.

This sample's time point label indicates: pre-sensitization, week 0. The sample's treatment or condition label is to be understood as: therapeutic diphenylcyclopropenone sensitization with weekly scalp DPC. Blood at each patch-test visit was drawn before the patch test was applied. Eligible patients were aged 18 to 70, diagnosed with alopecia, deemed suitable for DPC therapy, and excluded if pregnant. Total RNA was extracted from unfractionated whole blood collected in Tempus Blood RNA tubes. The trim is 4 bases for V and 0 bases for J, with a gap of 7 bases between the germline ends. The germline V gene provides CDR1 MNHEY and CDR2 SVGEGT. The CDR3, from cysteine to phenylalanine, totals 15 residues. The entry retains the CDR3 DNA only, 45 bases that are in frame from base 1. This clonotype was found many times. Its antigen is still unknown. Nothing much larger sits one base from this clone, and base qualities are not available.

The library was made by RACE. Sequencing was performed on a NextSeq 500. During library preparation, unique molecular identifiers were attached to individual cDNA molecules so that TCRs could be counted in a quantitative, reproducible way. From each blood RNA sample, both TCR alpha and TCR beta chains were sequenced. In the source study's methods: The median number of TCRs per sample was 90,000 to 100,000, ranging from about 20,000 to 690,600. V, J and CDR3 annotation of the TCR reads was performed with the Decombinator software suite. For PS versus PT1 abundance plots, all samples were subsampled to the same number of TCRs (28,000). TCRs were defined as expanded if absent before sensitization and observed at least eight times at the 2-week time point. TCRdb reanalyzed the raw reads on its own, using fastp at Q25 for trimming and MiXCR for clone calling, and kept in-frame beta chains. Here each entry gathers all rows of one CDR3 protein and keeps the most common genes and DNA. The V and J calls and clone size are TCRdb's, not the authors'. Present in this sample are about 90,000 distinct CDR3 sequences, 7.5% to 9.5% of which were seen just once. The top ten clonotypes cover 2.5% to 3% of the sample.

The sequencing used whole blood, collected in connection with sensitization to the hapten diphenylcyclopropenone (DPC). The rearranged segments are TRBV6-2 or TRBV6-3 and TRBJ2-6, with no reliable assignment of the D segment. This sequence originates from a middle-aged man with alopecia areata. Some clones in this sample may be carry-over from other donors' samples. The CDR3 region has the sequence CASSFRVSGANVLTF. The DNA sequence is as follows: TGTGCCAGCAGTTTTCGAGTCTCTGGGGCCAACGTCCTGACTTTC.